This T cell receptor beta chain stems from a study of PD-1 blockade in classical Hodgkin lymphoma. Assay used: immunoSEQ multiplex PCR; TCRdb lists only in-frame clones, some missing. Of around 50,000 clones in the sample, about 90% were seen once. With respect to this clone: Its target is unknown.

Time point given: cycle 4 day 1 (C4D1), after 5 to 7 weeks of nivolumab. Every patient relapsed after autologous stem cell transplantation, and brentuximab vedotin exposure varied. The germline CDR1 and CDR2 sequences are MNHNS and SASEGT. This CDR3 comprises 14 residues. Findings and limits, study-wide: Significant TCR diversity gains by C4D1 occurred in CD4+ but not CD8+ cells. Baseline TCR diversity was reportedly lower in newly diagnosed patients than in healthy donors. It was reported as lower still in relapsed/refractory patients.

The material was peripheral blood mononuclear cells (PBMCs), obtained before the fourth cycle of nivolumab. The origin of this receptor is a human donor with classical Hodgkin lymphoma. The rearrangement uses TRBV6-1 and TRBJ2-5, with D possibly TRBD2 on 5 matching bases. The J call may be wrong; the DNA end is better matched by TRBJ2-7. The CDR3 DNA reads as TGTGCCAGCAGTGAACGGCGGGCAACCTACGAGCAGTACTTC. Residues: CASSERRATYEQYF.